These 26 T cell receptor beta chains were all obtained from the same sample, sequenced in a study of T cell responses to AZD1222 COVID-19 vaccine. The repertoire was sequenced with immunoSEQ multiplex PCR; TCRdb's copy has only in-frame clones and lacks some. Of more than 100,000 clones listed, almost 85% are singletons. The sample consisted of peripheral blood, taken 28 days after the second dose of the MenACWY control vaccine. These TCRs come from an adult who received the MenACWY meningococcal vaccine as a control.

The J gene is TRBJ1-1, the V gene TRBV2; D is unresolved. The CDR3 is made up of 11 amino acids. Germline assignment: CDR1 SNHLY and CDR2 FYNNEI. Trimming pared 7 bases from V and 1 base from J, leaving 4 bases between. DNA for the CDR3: TGTGCCAGCACGTGGAACACTGAAGCTTTCTTT. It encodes CASTWNTEAFF.

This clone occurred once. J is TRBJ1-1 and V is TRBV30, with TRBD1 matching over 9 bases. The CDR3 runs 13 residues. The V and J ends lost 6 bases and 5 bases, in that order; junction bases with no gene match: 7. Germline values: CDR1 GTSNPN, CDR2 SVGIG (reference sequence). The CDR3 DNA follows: TGTGCCTGTTCCCGGGACAGGGAGACTGAAGCTTTCTTT. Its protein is CACSRDRETEAFF.

CDR3 loop: CASSSRTDANTGELFF. The CDR3 DNA reads TGTGCCAGCAGCTCCCGGACGGACGCGAACACCGGGGAGCTGTTTTTT. The gene calls are TRBV5-6 and TRBJ2-2; no definite D call. Germline V CDR1 and CDR2: SGHDT, YYEEEE. The CDR3 runs to 16 residues. V was trimmed by 3 bases and J by 0 bases, leaving 12 bases between them.

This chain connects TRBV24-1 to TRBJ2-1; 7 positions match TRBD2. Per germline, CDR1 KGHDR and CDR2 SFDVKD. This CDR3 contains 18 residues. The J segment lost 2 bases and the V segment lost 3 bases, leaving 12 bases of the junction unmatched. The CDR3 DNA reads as TGTGCCACCAGTGATGGGGCCCGGGCTAGCGGCCCCTACAATGAGCAGTTCTTC. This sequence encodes CATSDGARASGPYNEQFF.

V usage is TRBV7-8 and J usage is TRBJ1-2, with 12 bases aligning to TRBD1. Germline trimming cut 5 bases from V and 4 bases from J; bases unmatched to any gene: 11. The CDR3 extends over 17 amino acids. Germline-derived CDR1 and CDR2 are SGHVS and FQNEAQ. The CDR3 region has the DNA TGTGCCAGCAGCCCTGGGACAGGGGGCGCTTCCCCCTATGGCTACACCTTC. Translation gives CASSPGTGGASPYGYTF. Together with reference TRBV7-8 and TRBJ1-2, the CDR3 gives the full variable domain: GAGVSQSPRYKVAKRGQDVALRCDPISGHVSLFWYQQALGQGPEFLTYFQNEAQLDKSGLPSDRFFAERPEGSVSTLKIQRTQQEDSAVYLCASSPGTGGASPYGYTFGSGTRLTVV.

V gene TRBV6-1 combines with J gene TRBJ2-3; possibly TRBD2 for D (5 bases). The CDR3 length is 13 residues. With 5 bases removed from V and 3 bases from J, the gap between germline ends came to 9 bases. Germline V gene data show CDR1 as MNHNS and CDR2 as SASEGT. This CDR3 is CASSRRGTDTQYF. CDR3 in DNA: TGTGCCAGCAGTAGACGGGGAACAGATACGCAGTATTTT.

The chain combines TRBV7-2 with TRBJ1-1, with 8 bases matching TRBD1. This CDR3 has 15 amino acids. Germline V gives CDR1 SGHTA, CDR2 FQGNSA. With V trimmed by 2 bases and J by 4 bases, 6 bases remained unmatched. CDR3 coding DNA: TGTGCCAGCAGCTTACAACAGGGGGTGGGCACTGAAGCTTTCTTT. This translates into CASSLQQGVGTEAFF.

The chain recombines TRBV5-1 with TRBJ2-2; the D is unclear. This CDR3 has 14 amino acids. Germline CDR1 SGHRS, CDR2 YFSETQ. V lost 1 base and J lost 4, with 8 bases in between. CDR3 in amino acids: CASSLNKATGELFF. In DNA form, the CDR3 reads TGCGCCAGCAGCTTGAATAAAGCCACCGGGGAGCTGTTTTTT.

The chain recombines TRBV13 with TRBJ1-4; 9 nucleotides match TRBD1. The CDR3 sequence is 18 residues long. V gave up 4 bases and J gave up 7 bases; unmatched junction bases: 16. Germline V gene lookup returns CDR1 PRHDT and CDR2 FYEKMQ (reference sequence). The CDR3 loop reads CASSSRWTGDRLGEKLFF. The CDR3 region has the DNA TGTGCCAGCAGCTCACGATGGACAGGGGACCGACTAGGTGAAAAACTGTTTTTT.

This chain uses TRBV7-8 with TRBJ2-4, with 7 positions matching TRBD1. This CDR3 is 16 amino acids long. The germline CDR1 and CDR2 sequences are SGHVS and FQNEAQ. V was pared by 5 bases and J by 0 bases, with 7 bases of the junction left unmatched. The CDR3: CASSPGTVLAKNIQYF. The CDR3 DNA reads TGTGCCAGCAGCCCCGGGACAGTCCTAGCCAAAAACATTCAGTACTTC.

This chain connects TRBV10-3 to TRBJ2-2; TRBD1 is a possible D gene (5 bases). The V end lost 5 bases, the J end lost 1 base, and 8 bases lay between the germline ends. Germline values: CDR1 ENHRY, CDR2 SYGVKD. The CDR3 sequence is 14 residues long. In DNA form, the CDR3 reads TGTGCCATCAGTCGCCAGGGGAACACCGGGGAGCTGTTTTTT. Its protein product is CAISRQGNTGELFF.

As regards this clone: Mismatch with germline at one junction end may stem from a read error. CDR3 DNA: TGTGCCAGACATATCATCGATGACAGGGAAAGTAATTTT. It codes for CARHIIDDRESNF. The chain is built from TRBV3-1 (or the pseudogene TRBV3-2) and TRBJ1-3, with TRBD1 identical over 7 bases. Germline V gene lookup returns CDR1 LGHDT and CDR2 YNNKEL (reference sequence). The CDR3 extends over 13 amino acids.

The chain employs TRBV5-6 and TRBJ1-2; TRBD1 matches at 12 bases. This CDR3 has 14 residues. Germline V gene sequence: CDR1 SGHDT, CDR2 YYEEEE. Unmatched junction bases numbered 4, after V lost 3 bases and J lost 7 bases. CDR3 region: CASSSGQGALGYTF. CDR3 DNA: TGTGCCAGCAGCTCGGGACAGGGGGCGCTTGGCTACACCTTC.

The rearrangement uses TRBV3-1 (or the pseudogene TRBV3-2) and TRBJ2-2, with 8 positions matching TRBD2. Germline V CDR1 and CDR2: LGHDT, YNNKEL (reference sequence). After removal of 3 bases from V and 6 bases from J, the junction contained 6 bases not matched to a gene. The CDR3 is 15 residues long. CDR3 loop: CASSHSGVVSGELFF. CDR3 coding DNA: TGTGCCAGCAGCCATAGCGGGGTGGTATCCGGGGAGCTGTTTTTT.

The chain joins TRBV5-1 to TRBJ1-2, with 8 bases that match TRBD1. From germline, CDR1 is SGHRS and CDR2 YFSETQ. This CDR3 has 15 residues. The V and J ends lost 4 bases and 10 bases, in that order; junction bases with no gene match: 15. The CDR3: CASSGGTGGIHDYTF. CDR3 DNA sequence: TGCGCCAGCAGCGGAGGGACAGGCGGGATTCATGACTACACCTTC. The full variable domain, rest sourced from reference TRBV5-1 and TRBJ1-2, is KAGVTQTPRYLIKTRGQQVTLSCSPISGHRSVSWYQQTPGQGLQFLFEYFSETQRNKGNFPGRFSGRQFSNSRSEMNVSTLELGDSALYLCASSGGTGGIHDYTFGSGTRLTVV.

Here the CDR3 DNA reads TGTGCCAGCAGCTTAAAAGGAAACACCGGGGAGCTGTTTTTT. It codes for CASSLKGNTGELFF. The rearrangement uses TRBV11-2 and TRBJ2-2; D is uncertain. This CDR3 is built from 14 residues. Between the trimmed V and J ends, which lost 2 bases and 2 bases, there was a span of 6 bases. Per the germline V gene, CDR1 is SGHAT and CDR2 is FQNNGV.

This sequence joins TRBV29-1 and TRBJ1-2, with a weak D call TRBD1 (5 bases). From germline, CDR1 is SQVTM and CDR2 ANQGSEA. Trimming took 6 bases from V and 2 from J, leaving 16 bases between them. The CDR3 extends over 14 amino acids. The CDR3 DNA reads TGCAGCGTGGTGGGACCTCTTAGCAACTATGGCTACACCTTC. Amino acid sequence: CSVVGPLSNYGYTF.

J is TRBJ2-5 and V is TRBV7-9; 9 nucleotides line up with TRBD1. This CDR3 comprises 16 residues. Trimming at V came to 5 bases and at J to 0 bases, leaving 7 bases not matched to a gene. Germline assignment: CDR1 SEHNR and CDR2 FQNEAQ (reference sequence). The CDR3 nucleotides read TGTGCCAGCAGCCCGAGGACAGGGGAGTACCAAGAGACCCAGTACTTC. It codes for CASSPRTGEYQETQYF.

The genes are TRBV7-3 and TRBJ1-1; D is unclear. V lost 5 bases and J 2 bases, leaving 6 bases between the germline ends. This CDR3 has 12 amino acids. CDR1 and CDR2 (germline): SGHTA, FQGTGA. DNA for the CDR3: TGTGCCAGCAGCCCCTCAAACACTGAAGCTTTCTTT. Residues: CASSPSNTEAFF.

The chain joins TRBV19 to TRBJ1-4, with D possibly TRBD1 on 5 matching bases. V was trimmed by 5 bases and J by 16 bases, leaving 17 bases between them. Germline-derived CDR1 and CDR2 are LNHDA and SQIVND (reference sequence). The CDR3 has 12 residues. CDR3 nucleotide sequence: TGTGCCAGTAGTCTGACTGTGGGGACTAAGTTTTTT. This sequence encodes CASSLTVGTKFF.

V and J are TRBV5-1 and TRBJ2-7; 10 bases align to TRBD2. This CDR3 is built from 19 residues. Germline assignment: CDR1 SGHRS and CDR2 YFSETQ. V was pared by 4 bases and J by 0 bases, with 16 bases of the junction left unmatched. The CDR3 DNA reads TGCGCCAGCAGCCGAGGCCCCGGACTAGCGGCTAAAAGCTCCTACGAGCAGTACTTC. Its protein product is CASSRGPGLAAKSSYEQYF. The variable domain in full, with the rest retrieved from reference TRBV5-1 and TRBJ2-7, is KAGVTQTPRYLIKTRGQQVTLSCSPISGHRSVSWYQQTPGQGLQFLFEYFSETQRNKGNFPGRFSGRQFSNSRSEMNVSTLELGDSALYLCASSRGPGLAAKSSYEQYFGPGTRLTVT.

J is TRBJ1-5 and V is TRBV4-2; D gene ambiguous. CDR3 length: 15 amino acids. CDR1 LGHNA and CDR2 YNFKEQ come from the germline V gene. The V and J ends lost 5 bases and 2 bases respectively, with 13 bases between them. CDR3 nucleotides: TGTGCCAGCAGCGAGGAAAGGAGTGGCAATCAGCCCCAGCATTTT. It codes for CASSEERSGNQPQHF.

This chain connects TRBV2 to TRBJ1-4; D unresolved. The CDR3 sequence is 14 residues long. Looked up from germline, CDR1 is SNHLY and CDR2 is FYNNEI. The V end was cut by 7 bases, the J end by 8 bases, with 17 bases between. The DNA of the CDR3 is TGTGCCAGCAAGGTTGTGAAGGGCAGCGAAAAACTGTTTTTT. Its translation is CASKVVKGSEKLFF.

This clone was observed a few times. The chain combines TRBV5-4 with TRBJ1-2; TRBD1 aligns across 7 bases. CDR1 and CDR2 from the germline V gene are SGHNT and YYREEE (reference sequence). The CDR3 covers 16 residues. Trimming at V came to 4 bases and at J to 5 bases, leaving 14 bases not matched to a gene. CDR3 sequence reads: CASSRAGSGGDYGYTF. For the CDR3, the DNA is TGTGCCAGCAGCCGAGCTGGTTCAGGGGGTGATTATGGCTACACCTTC.

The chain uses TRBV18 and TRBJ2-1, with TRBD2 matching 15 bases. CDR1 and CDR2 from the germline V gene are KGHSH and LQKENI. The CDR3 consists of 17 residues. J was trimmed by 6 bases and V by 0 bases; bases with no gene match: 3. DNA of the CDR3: TGTGCCAGCTCACCACCGGGACTAGCGGGGGGTGGCAATGAGCAGTTCTTC. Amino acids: CASSPPGLAGGGNEQFF.

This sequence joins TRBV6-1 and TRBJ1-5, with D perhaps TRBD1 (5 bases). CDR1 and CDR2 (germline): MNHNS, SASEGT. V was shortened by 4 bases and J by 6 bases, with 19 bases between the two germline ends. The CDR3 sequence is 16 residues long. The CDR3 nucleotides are TGTGCCAGCAGTGCAGCGTGGAAAGGGGAGGGTCAGCCCCAGCATTTT. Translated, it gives CASSAAWKGEGQPQHF.